The 25 T cell receptor beta chains presented below share a single source sample, sequenced in a study of T cell changes during pregnancy in multiple sclerosis. Sequenced by immunoSEQ multiplex PCR; TCRdb stores in-frame clones only, minus some. This sample yields 80,000 to 130,000 clones, of which 90% to 95% are seen a single time; about 1% belongs to the top ten. The material sequenced was peripheral blood, taken before pregnancy. Every receptor here comes from a female donor with multiple sclerosis, enrolled in a pregnancy study.

The rearrangement joins TRBV4-1 to TRBJ2-1; perhaps TRBD2 as D (6 bases). CDR1 is MGHRA, CDR2 YSYEKL, per germline. The V and J ends lost 1 base and 2 bases respectively, with 15 bases between them. The CDR3 runs to 17 residues. CDR3 region: CASSQVYAGIPYNEQFF. As DNA, the CDR3 is TGCGCCAGCAGCCAAGTTTACGCGGGGATTCCCTACAATGAGCAGTTCTTC.

The chain uses TRBV5-1 and TRBJ1-1, with D hard to call. The CDR3 totals 13 residues. Germline V gene sequence: CDR1 SGHRS, CDR2 YFSETQ. The V end was cut by 4 bases, the J end by 5 bases, with 12 bases between. CDR3 region: CASSHEAGTEAFF. The DNA for the CDR3 is TGCGCCAGCAGCCACGAGGCGGGTACTGAAGCTTTCTTT.

This clone was recorded once. The chain is built from TRBV11-3 and TRBJ1-2, with D hard to call. CDR1 is SGHNT, CDR2 YENEEA, per germline. This CDR3 region has 12 residues. V lost 6 bases and J 8 bases, leaving 13 bases between the germline ends. The CDR3: CASSQMGEGYTF. For the CDR3, the DNA is TGTGCCAGCAGTCAAATGGGAGAGGGCTACACCTTC.

The chain employs TRBV18 and TRBJ2-2, with 11 bases matching TRBD1. This CDR3 region has 15 residues. V dropped 4 bases and J dropped 6; count of bases not matched to a gene: 4. Per germline, CDR1 KGHSH and CDR2 LQKENI. CDR3 in amino acids: CASSRLGQGAGELFF. CDR3 sequence (DNA): TGTGCCAGCTCACGCCTGGGACAGGGGGCCGGGGAGCTGTTTTTT. Based on the CDR3 plus reference TRBV18 and TRBJ2-2, the full variable domain is NAGVMQNPRHLVRRRGQEARLRCSPMKGHSHVYWYRQLPEEGLKFMVYLQKENIIDESGMPKERFSAEFPKEGPSILRIQQVVRGDSAAYFCASSRLGQGAGELFFGEGSRLTVL.

V usage is TRBV2 and J usage is TRBJ2-5; D is possibly TRBD2 (7 bases). Germline V lookup: CDR1 SNHLY, CDR2 FYNNEI. There are 15 residues in the CDR3. Trimming took 3 bases from V and 5 from J, leaving 16 bases between them. CDR3 sequence reads: CASSEVGGARETQYF. The CDR3 nucleotides are TGTGCCAGCAGTGAGGTGGGGGGGGCGAGGGAGACCCAGTACTTC.

This clone has just a few counts. The V and J genes are TRBV4-1 and TRBJ1-1, with D possibly being TRBD1 (5 bases). This CDR3 has 15 residues. Germline V CDR1 and CDR2: MGHRA, YSYEKL. V gave up 3 bases and J gave up 1 base, with 12 bases separating them. The CDR3: CASSQGRLENTEAFF. DNA for the CDR3: TGCGCCAGCAGCCAGGGGCGTCTTGAGAACACTGAAGCTTTCTTT.

This chain connects TRBV18 to TRBJ1-2, with D tentatively TRBD1 (5 bases). The CDR3 runs 14 residues. Trimming removed 1 base at V and 3 bases at J, with 9 bases between. Germline-derived CDR1 and CDR2 are KGHSH and LQKENI. CDR3 sequence (DNA): TGTGCCAGCTCACCACGGGGCGGGGACTATGGCTACACCTTC. Its translation is CASSPRGGDYGYTF.

The rearrangement joins TRBV9 to TRBJ2-3; 10 nucleotides line up with TRBD2. Germline V gene lookup returns CDR1 SGDLS and CDR2 YYNGEE. The CDR3 contains 15 residues. Losses at the gene ends were 2 bases for V and 4 bases for J; bases not matched to a gene: 4. As DNA, the CDR3 is TGTGCCAGCAGCGTGAGCGGGAGGGCCGCAGATACGCAGTATTTT. Translation gives CASSVSGRAADTQYF. Drawing the rest from reference TRBV9 and TRBJ2-3, the complete variable domain is DSGVTQTPKHLITATGQRVTLRCSPRSGDLSVYWYQQSLDQGLQFLIQYYNGEERAKGNILERFSAQQFPDLHSELNLSSLELGDSALYFCASSVSGRAADTQYFGPGTRLTVL.

The rearrangement joins TRBV9 to TRBJ2-1; possible D gene TRBD2, 5 bases. This CDR3 spans 14 amino acids. Germline CDR1 SGDLS, CDR2 YYNGEE. V was trimmed by 4 bases and J by 12 bases, leaving 20 bases between them. The CDR3 sequence: CASSPEEAVPLQFF. The CDR3 region has the DNA TGTGCCAGCAGCCCCGAGGAGGCCGTTCCCCTGCAGTTCTTC.

The chain couples TRBV29-1 to TRBJ1-2; tentatively, D is TRBD1 (5 bases). The germline gives CDR1 SQVTM, CDR2 ANQGSEA. Trimming removed 2 bases from V and 2 bases from J, with 6 bases in between. The CDR3 length is 12 residues. The CDR3 region is CSVERQNYGYTF. Written as DNA, the CDR3 is TGCAGCGTTGAACGACAGAACTATGGCTACACCTTC.

The V and J genes are TRBV30 and TRBJ2-5, with D possibly matching TRBD1 (6 bases). Germline CDR1 is GTSNPN and CDR2 is SVGIG (reference sequence). The length of the CDR3 is 13 residues. V was shortened by 1 base and J by 4 bases, with 10 bases between the two germline ends. The CDR3 here is CAWSDTGLETQYF. CDR3 bases: TGTGCCTGGAGTGATACAGGGCTAGAGACCCAGTACTTC. The full variable domain, rest sourced from reference TRBV30 and TRBJ2-5, is SQTIHQWPATLVQPVGSPLSLECTVEGTSNPNLYWYRQAAGRGLQLLFYSVGIGQISSEVPQNLSASRPQDRQFILSSKKLLLSDSGFYLCAWSDTGLETQYFGPGTRLLVL.

This clone is a singleton in its sample. The chain recombines TRBV2 with TRBJ1-4, with 7 bases lining up with TRBD1. The CDR3 runs to 14 residues. Germline V gene lookup returns CDR1 SNHLY and CDR2 FYNNEI. Germline trimming cut 6 bases from V and 5 bases from J; bases unmatched to any gene: 6. This CDR3 is CASRLTGSNEKLFF. In DNA, the CDR3 is TGTGCCAGCAGATTGACAGGGTCAAATGAAAAACTGTTTTTT.

V gene TRBV4-1 combines with J gene TRBJ2-1; 13 positions match TRBD2. The CDR3 covers 15 residues. The V and J ends lost 4 bases and 10 bases, in that order; junction bases with no gene match: 7. CDR1 is MGHRA, CDR2 YSYEKL, per germline. For the CDR3, the DNA is TGCGCCAGCAGCCTGGGACTAGCGGGGTTAAACGAGCAGTTCTTC. Translating gives CASSLGLAGLNEQFF.

The CDR3: CASSGGQARDEQFF. The CDR3, as DNA: TGTGCCAGCAGCGGGGGACAGGCGCGAGACGAGCAGTTCTTC. The chain is built from TRBV5-4 and TRBJ2-1; 8 nucleotides align to TRBD1. The CDR3 spans 14 residues. J gave up 10 bases and V 4 bases, and 10 bases lay outside the gene matches. Germline lookup yields CDR1 SGHNT and CDR2 YYREEE (reference sequence).

This chain joins TRBV2 and TRBJ2-2, with 14 bases matching TRBD2. The germline gives CDR1 SNHLY, CDR2 FYNNEI. The CDR3 is 18 residues long. V trimming: 5 bases; J trimming: 7 bases; junction bases outside the gene matches: 12. Here the CDR3 DNA reads TGTGCCAGCAGTTGGACCGGGACTAGCGGGAGTGGGGGCGGGGAGCTGTTTTTT. Translating gives CASSWTGTSGSGGGELFF.

The chain has TRBV5-4 and TRBJ2-1, with 11 nucleotides matching TRBD2. V lost 4 bases and J lost 6; bases outside the gene matches: 6. This CDR3 region has 15 residues. From germline, CDR1 is SGHNT and CDR2 YYREEE (reference sequence). The CDR3 DNA follows: TGTGCCAGCAGCATAACTAGCGGGAGTTTCAATGAGCAGTTCTTC. It yields the protein CASSITSGSFNEQFF. The full variable domain, its missing parts supplied by reference TRBV5-4 and TRBJ2-1, is ETGVTQSPTHLIKTRGQQVTLRCSSQSGHNTVSWYQQALGQGPQFIFQYYREEENGRGNFPPRFSGLQFPNYSSELNVNALELDDSALYLCASSITSGSFNEQFFGPGTRLTVL.

This chain connects TRBV28 to TRBJ2-7; 11 positions match TRBD1. The germline gives CDR1 MDHEN, CDR2 SYDVKM. The junction had 10 bases not matched to a gene; V was cut back by 6 bases and J by 6 bases. The length of the CDR3 is 15 residues. The CDR3 bases are TGTGCCAGCAGCCCTCGTCCCGGGACAGGGGGCGAGCAGTACTTC. This encodes CASSPRPGTGGEQYF.

V is TRBV28 and J is TRBJ2-7; D remains ambiguous. The V gene lost 4 bases and the J gene lost 2 bases, with 3 bases spanning the gap. The CDR3 consists of 11 residues. CDR1 is MDHEN, CDR2 SYDVKM, per germline. As DNA, the CDR3 is TGTGCCAGCAGTTCCGCCTACGAGCAGTACTTC. Amino acids: CASSSAYEQYF.

This rearrangement joins TRBV19 to TRBJ2-1; 9 bases match TRBD2. The germline CDR1 and CDR2 sequences are LNHDA and SQIVND (reference sequence). V lost 2 bases to trimming and J lost 2 bases; unmatched junction nucleotides: 13. CDR3 length equals 19 residues. CDR3 in DNA: TGTGCCAGTAGTATACCCAAGATAGGACTAGCGCGGACCTACAATGAGCAGTTCTTC. Translated: CASSIPKIGLARTYNEQFF.

The genes are TRBV13 and TRBJ2-7; 14 bases are shared with TRBD2. V was clipped by 1 base and J by 2 bases; unmatched bases: 4. Per the germline V gene, CDR1 is PRHDT and CDR2 is FYEKMQ (reference sequence). The CDR3 is 17 residues long. CDR3 in amino acids: CASSLVGTSGGAYEQYF. CDR3 bases: TGTGCCAGCAGCTTAGTGGGGACTAGCGGGGGAGCCTACGAGCAGTACTTC.

The chain uses TRBV2 and TRBJ1-1, with D perhaps TRBD1 (6 bases). The CDR3 sequence is 11 residues long. CDR1 and CDR2 from the germline V gene are SNHLY and FYNNEI. The germline V and J ends were trimmed by 10 bases and 10 bases, with 16 bases remaining between them. The CDR3 spells CAITRGGRAFF. In DNA, the CDR3 is TGTGCCATCACGCGGGGGGGGCGAGCTTTCTTT.

The J gene is TRBJ1-2, the V gene TRBV15; 8 bases map to TRBD1. With V trimmed by 9 bases and J by 5 bases, 8 bases remained unmatched. This CDR3 has 13 residues. From germline, CDR1 is LNHNV and CDR2 YYDKDF (reference sequence). The CDR3 loop reads CATDRGRGYGYTF. The CDR3 coding sequence is TGTGCCACAGACAGGGGTAGGGGGTATGGCTACACCTTC.

The chain links TRBV5-1 to TRBJ1-1; weak D call: TRBD1 (6 bases). The CDR3 is 14 residues long. The germline CDR1 and CDR2 sequences are SGHRS and YFSETQ. V lost 2 bases and J 3 bases, leaving 11 bases between the germline ends. The DNA for the CDR3 is TGCGCCAGCAGCTTAAGGGACACCTACACTGAAGCTTTCTTT. This codes for CASSLRDTYTEAFF.

This chain uses TRBV4-1 with TRBJ2-6, with D possibly being TRBD2 (7 bases). Trimming left V 0 bases short and J 1 base short, with 22 bases between. Germline CDR1 reads MGHRA; CDR2 reads YSYEKL. The CDR3 spans 21 residues. The CDR3 DNA sequence: TGCGCCAGCAGCCAAGACGTTTTCGCCGGGGGGCGAGGATCTGGGGCCAACGTCCTGACTTTC. Translated, it gives CASSQDVFAGGRGSGANVLTF.

Here the CDR3 DNA reads TGTGCCAGCCAACGGGACAGGGGGATGGGGAGCAATCAGCCCCAGCATTTT. This encodes CASQRDRGMGSNQPQHF. The chain recombines TRBV2 with TRBJ1-5, with TRBD1 matching 11 bases. CDR1 and CDR2 (germline): SNHLY, FYNNEI. J lost 1 base, V lost 8 bases, and 10 bases had no gene match. The CDR3 consists of 17 residues.